One and the same sample provided the 28 T cell receptor beta chains below, sequenced in a study of blood T cell repertoires in COVID-19. Sequencing used immunoSEQ multiplex PCR; TCRdb keeps in-frame clones, though not all of them. The sample consists of around 160,000 clones, about four fifths of them appearing once. Sequencing was done on a sample of PBMCs or T cells enriched from blood (not recorded which). The source of these receptors is a woman between 55 and 75 years old who had recovered from COVID-19.

The chain couples TRBV6-2 or TRBV6-3 to TRBJ2-5, with TRBD1 as a possible D gene (5 bases). V gave up 6 bases and J gave up 9 bases, with 14 bases separating them. Per germline, CDR1 MNHEY and CDR2 SVGEGT. The CDR3 sequence is 12 residues long. The CDR3 DNA reads as TGTGCCAGCAGCCCGCCCTTAGGGGCCCAGTACTTC. Translating gives CASSPPLGAQYF.

CDR3 protein: CASSEFRQGEDTGELFF. CDR3 coding DNA: TGTGCCAGCAGTGAATTCCGGCAGGGTGAAGACACCGGGGAGCTGTTTTTT. The chain combines TRBV25-1 with TRBJ2-2; D may be TRBD1 (5 bases). Per germline, CDR1 MGHDK and CDR2 SYGVNS. Trimming removed 1 base from V and 3 bases from J, with 15 bases in between. This CDR3 is built from 17 residues.

The J gene is TRBJ1-2, the V gene TRBV6-1; 7 nucleotides line up with TRBD1. Germline values: CDR1 MNHNS, CDR2 SASEGT. The CDR3 is 15 amino acids. V lost 1 base and J lost 6; bases outside the gene matches: 8. CDR3 in amino acids: CASSEVARGSDGYTF. The CDR3 DNA is TGTGCCAGCAGTGAAGTGGCCAGGGGGTCCGATGGCTACACCTTC.

This sequence joins TRBV9 and TRBJ2-3, with 9 nucleotides matching TRBD2. Germline V gene lookup returns CDR1 SGDLS and CDR2 YYNGEE. The CDR3 covers 18 residues. After removal of 0 bases from V and 1 base from J, the junction contained 9 bases not matched to a gene. CDR3 residues: CASSVGPGASGGTDTQYF. The CDR3 DNA is TGTGCCAGCAGCGTAGGGCCCGGTGCTAGCGGGGGCACAGATACGCAGTATTTT. The whole variable domain, filled in from reference TRBV9 and TRBJ2-3, reads DSGVTQTPKHLITATGQRVTLRCSPRSGDLSVYWYQQSLDQGLQFLIQYYNGEERAKGNILERFSAQQFPDLHSELNLSSLELGDSALYFCASSVGPGASGGTDTQYFGPGTRLTVL.

The chain couples TRBV5-1 to TRBJ2-7; 8 bases line up with TRBD1. The trim removed 5 bases at V and 3 bases at J, leaving 13 bases unmatched. Per germline, CDR1 SGHRS and CDR2 YFSETQ. The CDR3 has 16 amino acids. CDR3 amino acids: CASRQTSGTGYYEQYF. In DNA form, the CDR3 reads TGCGCCAGCAGGCAAACCTCCGGGACAGGTTACTACGAGCAGTACTTC.

The chain carries TRBV3-1 (or the pseudogene TRBV3-2) and TRBJ1-6, with D perhaps TRBD1 (6 bases). The CDR3 contains 14 residues. Between the trimmed V and J ends, which lost 6 bases and 7 bases, there was a span of 13 bases. Germline-derived CDR1 and CDR2 are LGHDT and YNNKEL (reference sequence). Here the CDR3 DNA reads TGTGCCAGCAGGACAGGACTTTGGAATTCACCCCTCCACTTT. This gives the protein CASRTGLWNSPLHF.

This clone came up a few times. The chain links TRBV7-2 to TRBJ2-3; TRBD2 matches at 12 bases. The CDR3 loop spans 17 amino acids. Germline trimming cut 5 bases from V and 1 base from J; bases unmatched to any gene: 7. Germline values: CDR1 SGHTA, CDR2 FQGNSA. DNA of the CDR3: TGTGCCAGCAGCCTATCTTCTAGCGGGGGGGGCACAGATACGCAGTATTTT. It is translated as CASSLSSSGGGTDTQYF.

J is TRBJ2-5 and V is TRBV6-1; no definite D call. CDR3 length equals 15 residues. V lost 2 bases to trimming and J lost 1 base, with 11 bases between them. Per germline, CDR1 MNHNS and CDR2 SASEGT. The CDR3 DNA reads TGTGCCAGCAGTGAACTCTGGCAGGCCCAAGAGACCCAGTACTTC. This gives the protein CASSELWQAQETQYF.

This chain connects TRBV5-1 to TRBJ1-1, with TRBD1 matching 8 bases. CDR3 length: 16 amino acids. Germline V gene sequence: CDR1 SGHRS, CDR2 YFSETQ. Germline trimming cut 4 bases from V and 4 bases from J; bases unmatched to any gene: 12. The CDR3: CASSVGHRGSGTEAFF. The CDR3, as DNA: TGCGCCAGCAGCGTGGGGCACAGGGGGTCGGGCACTGAAGCTTTCTTT.

This rearrangement joins TRBV23-1 to TRBJ2-5; TRBD2 agrees at 11 bases. TRBV23-1 is reported as an ORF; its role is uncertain. The trim removed 8 bases at V and 5 bases at J, leaving 10 bases unmatched. CDR3 length: 15 amino acids. Here the CDR3 reads CASPLAGGTIETQYF. The CDR3 nucleotides are TGCGCCAGCCCCCTAGCGGGGGGCACGATCGAGACCCAGTACTTC.

This clone was found a few times. V gene TRBV5-1 combines with J gene TRBJ2-5; a possible D gene is TRBD1 (5 bases). The CDR3 spans 13 residues. Trimming cost V 5 bases and J 5 bases, with 13 bases left between them. Germline assignment: CDR1 SGHRS and CDR2 YFSETQ. CDR3 protein: CASSSSSGETQYF. The CDR3 DNA reads TGCGCCAGCAGTTCCTCATCAGGGGAGACCCAGTACTTC.

The chain couples TRBV30 to TRBJ1-5; possible D gene TRBD1, 6 bases. The CDR3 length is 15 residues. Looked up from germline, CDR1 is GTSNPN and CDR2 is SVGIG (reference sequence). Between the trimmed V and J ends, which lost 3 bases and 4 bases, there was a span of 16 bases. CDR3 sequence reads: CAWSPNTGLNQPQHF. DNA of the CDR3: TGTGCCTGGAGCCCTAATACAGGGTTAAATCAGCCCCAGCATTTT.

The rearrangement joins TRBV12-3 or TRBV12-4 to TRBJ2-1, with 9 bases identical to TRBD2. The CDR3 runs 11 residues. Trimming cost V 5 bases and J 13 bases; bases outside gene matches: 3. CDR3 DNA sequence: TGTGCCAGCAGTGAGCGGGGGGAACAGTTCTTC. It encodes CASSERGEQFF.

The V and J genes are TRBV16 and TRBJ1-2; D is possibly TRBD1 (5 bases). This CDR3 is 11 amino acids long. V lost 5 bases and J lost 5, with 6 bases in between. Germline-derived CDR1 and CDR2 are KGHSY and FQNENV. The CDR3 region is CASSDRYGYTF. The CDR3, as DNA: TGTGCCAGCAGCGACAGATATGGCTACACCTTC.

The rearrangement uses TRBV7-3 and TRBJ2-2; D gene uncertain. In germline, CDR1 is SGHTA, CDR2 FQGTGA. V was clipped by 5 bases and J by 4 bases, with 14 bases between them. The CDR3 sequence is 15 residues long. The CDR3 region has the DNA TGTGCCAGCAGCCCCACACGTACAAGCACCGGGGAGCTGTTTTTT. It is translated as CASSPTRTSTGELFF.

V usage is TRBV4-1 and J usage is TRBJ2-5; D is perhaps TRBD2 (5 bases). Germline values: CDR1 MGHRA, CDR2 YSYEKL. V gave up 4 bases and J gave up 3 bases, with 12 bases separating them. CDR3 length: 14 amino acids. CDR3 residues: CASSLERWEETQYF. The CDR3 DNA reads as TGCGCCAGCAGCCTAGAGCGGTGGGAAGAGACCCAGTACTTC.

The chain has TRBV24-1 and TRBJ1-3; D gene ambiguous. This CDR3 contains 12 residues. V lost 2 bases and J lost 8, with 6 bases in between. CDR1 is KGHDR, CDR2 SFDVKD, per germline. This chain's CDR3 is CATSDYGDTIYF. In nucleotides, the CDR3 is TGTGCCACCAGTGATTACGGTGACACCATATATTTT.

CDR3: CASSVMGTGGFYEQYF. CDR3 coding DNA: TGTGCCAGCAGTGTTATGGGGACAGGGGGGTTCTACGAGCAGTACTTC. The chain combines TRBV6-1 with TRBJ2-7, with 11 bases lining up with TRBD1. The trim removed 4 bases at V and 3 bases at J, leaving 8 bases unmatched. CDR3 length equals 16 residues. The germline CDR1 and CDR2 sequences are MNHNS and SASEGT.

The chain is built from TRBV4-1 and TRBJ2-1, with D tentatively TRBD2 (6 bases). Trimming removed 0 bases from V and 0 bases from J, with 12 bases in between. Germline V gene data show CDR1 as MGHRA and CDR2 as YSYEKL. This CDR3 spans 17 amino acids. In DNA, the CDR3 is TGCGCCAGCAGCCAAGATGTTGGGGGGAGCTCCTACAATGAGCAGTTCTTC. It is translated as CASSQDVGGSSYNEQFF.

The chain joins TRBV3-1 (or the pseudogene TRBV3-2) to TRBJ2-7; D may be TRBD1 (6 bases). The germline gives CDR1 LGHDT, CDR2 YNNKEL (reference sequence). Trimming took 5 bases from V and 0 from J, leaving 20 bases between them. The CDR3 loop spans 17 amino acids. CDR3 in amino acids: CASSSSAGTLLSYEQYF. CDR3 nucleotide sequence: TGTGCCAGCAGCTCCTCAGCCGGGACACTTCTCTCCTACGAGCAGTACTTC.

The gene calls are TRBV29-1 and TRBJ1-2, with 7 nucleotides matching TRBD1. The ends lost 5 bases at V and 4 bases at J; junction bases unmatched: 10. CDR1 and CDR2 from the germline V gene are SQVTM and ANQGSEA. This CDR3 is built from 14 residues. The CDR3 bases are TGCAGCGTTCAATTTCCGGGACAGTTCTATGGCTACACCTTC. Translating gives CSVQFPGQFYGYTF.

This chain uses TRBV19 with TRBJ1-2; 7 positions match TRBD1. The trim removed 8 bases at V and 3 bases at J, leaving 6 bases unmatched. The CDR3 has 13 residues. Per the germline V gene, CDR1 is LNHDA and CDR2 is SQIVND (reference sequence). CDR3 region: CASSTGPHYGYTF. The CDR3 DNA reads as TGTGCCAGTTCGACAGGGCCTCACTATGGCTACACCTTC.

This chain joins TRBV6-5 and TRBJ1-5; perhaps TRBD1 as D (5 bases). V was shortened by 0 bases and J by 1 base, with 10 bases between the two germline ends. Germline-derived CDR1 and CDR2 are MNHEY and SVGAGI. The length of the CDR3 is 16 residues. The CDR3 DNA reads as TGTGCCAGCAGTTACTCAGGCGGGGACAGCAATCAGCCCCAGCATTTT. It specifies CASSYSGGDSNQPQHF.

The chain joins TRBV19 to TRBJ1-6, with D tentatively TRBD1 (5 bases). Trimming stripped 3 bases from V and 10 bases from J, with 13 bases between. The CDR3 is 14 amino acids. The germline V gene has CDR1 LNHDA and CDR2 SQIVND (reference sequence). The CDR3 DNA follows: TGTGCCAGTAGTATCGGAGGGGCGCGGTCACCCCTCCACTTT. Amino acid sequence: CASSIGGARSPLHF.

The gene calls are TRBV6-6 and TRBJ1-2; possible D gene TRBD1, 5 bases. The CDR3 sequence is 14 residues long. The germline V and J ends were trimmed by 3 bases and 2 bases, with 10 bases remaining between them. Germline V gene sequence: CDR1 MNHNY, CDR2 SVGAGI (reference sequence). CDR3 nucleotides: TGTGCCAGCAGTTATTGGGACTTAAACTATGGCTACACCTTC. This codes for CASSYWDLNYGYTF.

This clone was picked up a small number of times. The V gene is TRBV6-5, the J gene TRBJ1-1, with D possibly being TRBD1 (5 bases). Germline loops: CDR1 MNHEY, CDR2 SVGAGI. Deletions cut 7 bases from V and 5 bases from J, with 17 bases between. The CDR3 sequence is 14 residues long. Here the CDR3 DNA reads TGTGCCAGCACCAGAATCGGGGGTTGGACTGAAGCTTTCTTT. Protein product: CASTRIGGWTEAFF.

The V and J genes are TRBV20-1 and TRBJ1-1; D unclear. Germline loops: CDR1 DFQATT, CDR2 SNEGSKA (reference sequence). Trimming removed 6 bases at V and 11 bases at J, with 13 bases between. This CDR3 has 10 residues. CDR3 DNA sequence: TGCAGTGCCAGCCACCGGGTGGCTTTCTTT. It yields the protein CSASHRVAFF.

The rearrangement links TRBV9 to TRBJ2-3; weak D call: TRBD1 (6 bases). The germline gives CDR1 SGDLS, CDR2 YYNGEE. This CDR3 has 14 residues. V dropped 0 bases and J dropped 5 bases, with 10 bases sitting between them. CDR3 sequence (DNA): TGTGCCAGCAGCGTAGAGAAGGGGGTAGATACGCAGTATTTT. It encodes CASSVEKGVDTQYF. The full variable domain, rest sourced from reference TRBV9 and TRBJ2-3, is DSGVTQTPKHLITATGQRVTLRCSPRSGDLSVYWYQQSLDQGLQFLIQYYNGEERAKGNILERFSAQQFPDLHSELNLSSLELGDSALYFCASSVEKGVDTQYFGPGTRLTVL.